This T cell receptor beta chain was captured by sequencing in a study of T cells after yellow fever vaccination. This clonotype occurred a few times. Its specificity is not known. CDR1 is DFQATT and CDR2 is SNEGSKA in the germline V gene (reference sequence). V was trimmed by 4 bases and J by 4 bases, leaving 8 bases between them. CDR3 size: 13 residues. The 5'RACE template-switching step produced TCR cDNA and added a universal primer site and UMIs. TCRdb processed the 5' RACE reads anew with MiXCR; each CDR3 protein has one entry. In the table there are about 300,000 distinct CDR3 sequences, around 10% of which are singletons. Findings and caveats of the study: Clones that expanded after primary vaccination mostly reappeared after the booster (roughly 95% CD4, 70% to 90% CD8). There was a possibility that FACS-sorted repertoires contained abundant clonotypes contaminating from the bulk population.

The receptor was isolated from a man between 18 and 29 years old who received the YFV17D yellow fever vaccine. Source: CD4+ T cells sorted from PBMCs, taken 5 days after the yellow fever booster vaccination. This chain links TRBV20-1 with TRBJ1-6; D is uncertain. Here the CDR3 reads CSATGQYNSPLHF. CDR3 DNA: TGCAGTGCTACCGGGCAATATAATTCACCCCTCCACTTT.